This T cell receptor beta chain was sequenced for a study of shared T cell receptors in the human thymus. This clone was counted a few times. The data were produced by immunoSEQ multiplex PCR, yet TCRdb's version contains in-frame clones alone and is incomplete. The sample has 540,000 or so clones, 75% to 80% seen once. This sample was also put to use in a study of human thymus T cells. From that report: Resections from corrective heart surgery supplied the thymus tissue. Blood and thymic repertoires both appeared biased in V and J gene usage.

Sequenced: thymocytes. The receptor comes from a boy in the first two years of life with a congenital heart defect.

The CDR3 protein is CASSPGTKNTEAFF. In nucleotides, the CDR3 is TGTGCCAGCAGCCCCGGGACAAAGAACACTGAAGCTTTCTTT. The V call is TRBV6-5, the J call TRBJ1-1, with a possible D match to TRBD1 (6 bases). V gave up 6 bases and J gave up 1 base, with 12 bases separating them. Per germline, CDR1 MNHEY and CDR2 SVGAGI. There are 14 residues in the CDR3.